These 26 T cell receptor beta chains were all obtained from the same sample, sequenced in a study of read filtering for tumor transcriptome and immune sequencing. This library used around 0.4 ug RNA and molecular barcoded adaptors spanning alpha/delta and beta/gamma chains. TCRdb fed the reads into MiXCR, producing one record per CDR3 protein. Of fewer than 45,000 distinct CDR3 sequences in the sample, 13% are singletons; the top ten hold approximately 28%. Source material: a population of CD138-negative cells sorted from bone marrow. Receptor source: a donor at least 40 years old with multiple myeloma.

This clonotype was detected ten times or more. It may be a read error: a sequence one base away is much more abundant. The V and J genes are TRBV5-6 and TRBJ2-1, with unresolved D. Trimming removed 6 bases at V and 3 bases at J, with 13 bases between. Germline V CDR1 and CDR2: SGHDT, YYEEEE. This CDR3 comprises 14 residues. CDR3 DNA sequence: TGTGCCAGCAACCGCCTGGACCGCTACAATGAGCAGTTCTTC. Protein sequence: CASNRLDRYNEQFF.

There are many counts of this clonotype. The chain links TRBV24-1 to TRBJ2-7, with TRBD1 matching 7 bases. There are 13 residues in the CDR3. J gave up 3 bases and V 9 bases, and 7 bases lay outside the gene matches. CDR1 and CDR2 from the germline V gene are KGHDR and SFDVKD. CDR3 region: CATGNRDSYEQYF. CDR3 DNA: TGTGCCACCGGGAACCGGGACAGCTACGAGCAGTACTTC.

The chain employs TRBV3-1 and TRBJ2-3; the D gene is possibly TRBD2 (7 bases). V was shortened by 1 base and J by 4 bases, with 15 bases between the two germline ends. This CDR3 comprises 16 residues. Per the germline V gene, CDR1 is LGHDT and CDR2 is YNNKEL (reference sequence). DNA for the CDR3: TGTGCCAGCAGCCAAGTGGGAGGGGGGCTTGCAGATACGCAGTATTTT. Residues: CASSQVGGGLADTQYF.

This clonotype was counted ten times or more. This chain joins TRBV10-3 and TRBJ1-5; 7 nucleotides match TRBD1. V was clipped by 5 bases and J by 0 bases; unmatched bases: 7. Germline assignment: CDR1 ENHRY and CDR2 SYGVKD. The CDR3 is made up of 16 amino acids. The CDR3, as DNA: TGTGCCATCAGTCCGGACAGGACAACTAGCAATCAGCCCCAGCATTTT. Translating it yields CAISPDRTTSNQPQHF.

This clonotype occurred many times. One end of the junction fails to match germline, which may point to a read error. The chain employs TRBV7-7 and TRBJ2-1; 8 bases fit TRBD1. The CDR3 consists of 15 residues. The germline CDR1 and CDR2 sequences are SSHAT and FNYEAQ (reference sequence). In DNA form, the CDR3 reads TGTGCTAGCAGCTTAGCAGGGGGCGAGGTCAATGAGCAGTTCTTC. The encoded protein is CASSLAGGEVNEQFF.

Regarding this clonotype: A read error may be the cause here, since a much bigger clone is one base away. CDR3 protein: CTSSEPGVTDTQYF. CDR3 coding DNA: TGTACCAGCAGTGAACCAGGGGTCACAGATACGCAGTATTTT. This rearrangement joins TRBV6-1 to TRBJ2-3; D might be TRBD1 (6 bases). This CDR3 spans 14 amino acids. In germline, CDR1 is MNHNS, CDR2 SASEGT.

To note about this clonotype: A far larger clone is only one base removed, so a read error is likely. The chain has TRBV7-2 and TRBJ2-1, with 9 bases fitting TRBD2. The CDR3 is made up of 16 amino acids. V shed 0 bases, J shed 7 bases, and the junction held 7 bases outside the gene matches. CDR1 SGHTA and CDR2 FQGNSA come from the germline V gene. As DNA, the CDR3 is TGTGCCAGCAGCTTAGCCCCTAGCGGGAATTTTAATGAGCAGTTCTTC. Protein sequence: CASSLAPSGNFNEQFF.

This clonotype was observed many times. The CDR3 DNA is TGTGCCAGCAGCTTAGCATTTGATAATGAGCAGTTCTTC. Residues: CASSLAFDNEQFF. The V gene is TRBV7-2, the J gene TRBJ2-1, with unresolved D. The CDR3 is 13 amino acids. Germline lookup yields CDR1 SGHTA and CDR2 FQGNSA. Trimming pared 0 bases from V and 7 bases from J, leaving 7 bases between.

In its sample, this clonotype was seen a few times. Since a much larger clone is just one base distant, this may be a read error. The V and J genes are TRBV20-1 and TRBJ1-5; TRBD1 matches 8 bases. This CDR3 region has 14 residues. Per germline, CDR1 DFQATT and CDR2 SNEGSKA (reference sequence). The CDR3 region has the DNA TGCAGTGCACAACAGGGGGTCGTCAATCTGCCCCAGCATTTT. The encoded protein is CSAQQGVVNLPQHF.

This clonotype was counted many times. The chain is built from TRBV7-2 and TRBJ2-2; D remains ambiguous. CDR3 length equals 13 residues. In germline, CDR1 is SGHTA, CDR2 FQGNSA. The ends were cut back, 7 bases at V and 5 bases at J, with 11 bases in the middle. The CDR3 DNA follows: TGTGCCAGCACCGAACTTAGAACCGGGGAGCTGTTTTTT. Translation: CASTELRTGELFF.

This clonotype was counted ten times or more. This chain connects TRBV7-2 to TRBJ2-6, with TRBD1 matching 11 bases. The CDR3 runs to 18 residues. V trimming: 0 bases; J trimming: 3 bases; junction bases outside the gene matches: 4. CDR1 and CDR2 (germline): SGHTA, FQGNSA. The CDR3 loop reads CASSLAGQGARGANVLTF. The DNA for the CDR3 is TGTGCCAGCAGCTTAGCAGGACAGGGGGCGCGTGGGGCCAACGTCCTGACTTTC.

At least ten counts were recorded for this clonotype. V is TRBV7-2 and J is TRBJ2-3; no clear D. The V and J ends lost 1 base and 3 bases respectively, with 5 bases between them. Per germline, CDR1 SGHTA and CDR2 FQGNSA. The length of the CDR3 is 13 residues. The chain's CDR3 is CASSLVGTDTQYF. In DNA, the CDR3 is TGTGCCAGCAGCTTAGTTGGTACAGATACGCAGTATTTT.

This clonotype showed up many times. V usage is TRBV5-1 and J usage is TRBJ2-1, with D tentatively TRBD2 (5 bases). V dropped 3 bases and J dropped 7 bases, with 20 bases sitting between them. CDR1 SGHRS and CDR2 YFSETQ come from the germline V gene. This CDR3 is built from 16 residues. The CDR3 DNA is TGCGCCAGCAGCTGGGGTAGGGAGCGCCAGTGGAATGAGCAGTTCTTC. Protein: CASSWGRERQWNEQFF.

This clonotype was seen many times. The chain carries TRBV7-8 and TRBJ1-5; a weak D match, TRBD1 (6 bases). CDR3 length: 14 amino acids. The V and J ends lost 7 bases and 5 bases respectively, with 15 bases between them. Germline CDR1 is SGHVS and CDR2 is FQNEAQ. This chain's CDR3 is CASKRGGGDQPQHF. As DNA, the CDR3 is TGTGCCAGCAAGAGGGGGGGCGGCGATCAGCCCCAGCATTTT.

This clonotype has at least ten counts. This chain connects TRBV3-1 to TRBJ1-1; possible D gene TRBD1, 5 bases. V was cut by 0 bases and J by 5 bases, with 16 bases left in between. There are 16 residues in the CDR3. Germline V gene data show CDR1 as LGHDT and CDR2 as YNNKEL (reference sequence). The CDR3 DNA sequence: TGTGCCAGCAGCCAAGAATCTGGGGGAGGCTGGACTGAAGCTTTCTTT. Translating it yields CASSQESGGGWTEAFF.

This clonotype has at least ten counts. The chain has TRBV28 and TRBJ2-2; D gene uncertain. V was trimmed by 2 bases and J by 2 bases, leaving 0 bases between them. Germline V gene data show CDR1 as MDHEN and CDR2 as SYDVKM. The CDR3 sequence is 12 residues long. This CDR3 reads CASSLNTGELFF. CDR3 DNA: TGTGCCAGCAGTTTAAACACCGGGGAGCTGTTTTTT.

This clonotype showed up many times. V gene TRBV29-1 combines with J gene TRBJ2-7; no reliable D call. The CDR3 runs to 13 residues. Per the germline V gene, CDR1 is SQVTM and CDR2 is ANQGSEA. Deletions cut 2 bases from V and 7 bases from J, with 15 bases between. In DNA, the CDR3 is TGCAGCGTTGAATCCGGCAGCTCCTGGGAGCAGTACTTC. It specifies CSVESGSSWEQYF.

In its sample, this clonotype was seen many times. The chain has TRBV2 and TRBJ1-5; 11 bases align to TRBD1. In germline, CDR1 is SNHLY, CDR2 FYNNEI. The ends lost 8 bases at V and 4 bases at J; junction bases unmatched: 7. The CDR3 length is 15 residues. Here the CDR3 reads CASYRDRGGNQPQHF. Written as DNA, the CDR3 is TGTGCCAGCTACCGGGACAGGGGGGGAAATCAGCCCCAGCATTTT.

This clonotype was seen just once. With only one base between it and a far larger clone, this is likely a read error. This chain uses TRBV6-5 with TRBJ2-7, with 9 nucleotides matching TRBD2. This CDR3 comprises 15 residues. Germline loops: CDR1 MNHEY, CDR2 SVGAGI. CDR3: CASSYGVAGAYEQCF. Written as DNA, the CDR3 is TGTGCCAGCAGTTACGGGGTAGCGGGAGCCTACGAGCAGTGCTTC.

The rearrangement uses TRBV5-1 and TRBJ2-3, with no clear D. Germline CDR1 reads SGHRS; CDR2 reads YFSETQ. V shed 0 bases and J shed 0 bases, with 11 bases lying between them. This CDR3 is 16 amino acids long. This CDR3 is CASSLAPGTSTDTQYF. The CDR3 coding sequence is TGCGCCAGCAGCTTGGCGCCAGGTACTAGCACAGATACGCAGTATTTT. Complete variable domain (other parts from reference TRBV5-1 and TRBJ2-3): KAGVTQTPRYLIKTRGQQVTLSCSPISGHRSVSWYQQTPGQGLQFLFEYFSETQRNKGNFPGRFSGRQFSNSRSEMNVSTLELGDSALYLCASSLAPGTSTDTQYFGPGTRLTVL.

In this sample, this clonotype turned up many times. The gene calls are TRBV7-2 and TRBJ2-6; no clear D gene. The CDR3 has 16 residues. The germline V gene encodes CDR1 SGHTA and CDR2 FQGNSA. V dropped 1 base and J dropped 0 bases, with 7 bases sitting between them. Here the CDR3 reads CASSLGRHSGANVLTF. For the CDR3, the DNA is TGTGCCAGCAGCTTAGGCCGTCACTCTGGGGCCAACGTCCTGACTTTC. The full variable domain, its missing parts supplied by reference TRBV7-2 and TRBJ2-6, is GAGVSQSPSNKVTEKGKDVELRCDPISGHTALYWYRQSLGQGLEFLIYFQGNSAPDKSGLPSDRFSAERTGGSVSTLTIQRTQQEDSAVYLCASSLGRHSGANVLTFGAGSRLTVL.

This clonotype was observed a few times. A much larger clone is a single base away; this may be a read error. The gene calls are TRBV6-2 or TRBV6-3 and TRBJ2-2, with D unresolved. Per the germline V gene, CDR1 is MNHEY and CDR2 is SVGEGT. Trimming shortened V by 6 bases and J by 6 bases, and 17 bases separated the two germline ends. This CDR3 spans 15 amino acids. CDR3 loop: CASSYEAARPGELFF. CDR3 DNA sequence: TGTGCCAGCAGCTACGAGGCCGCCCGCCCCGGGGAGCTGTTTTTT.

As regards this clonotype: A single base separates this from a much larger clone, so it may be a read error. The chain uses TRBV6-2 or TRBV6-3 and TRBJ2-7, with D possibly TRBD1 on 6 matching bases. This CDR3 is built from 16 residues. V lost 10 bases and J 7 bases, leaving 29 bases between the germline ends. Germline V gene lookup returns CDR1 MNHEY and CDR2 SVGEGT. In nucleotides, the CDR3 is TGTGCCAACCGAACGGACTGGGGGCAGAGTCTGGGGGAGCAGTACTTC. The encoded protein is CANRTDWGQSLGEQYF.

This clonotype occurred many times. This chain uses TRBV9 with TRBJ2-7; D is perhaps TRBD1 or TRBD2 (5 bases each). Germline CDR1 reads SGDLS; CDR2 reads YYNGEE. This CDR3 has 15 amino acids. Between the trimmed V and J ends, which lost 3 bases and 2 bases, there was a span of 15 bases. CDR3 protein: CASSATGQGPYEQYF. CDR3 nucleotide sequence: TGTGCCAGCAGCGCCACCGGGCAGGGACCCTACGAGCAGTACTTC.

Points on this clonotype: This may come from a read error, since a much larger clone is one base off. The rearrangement joins TRBV6-2 or TRBV6-3 to TRBJ1-5, with 8 positions matching TRBD1. Germline values: CDR1 MNHEY, CDR2 SVGEGT. The CDR3 runs 13 residues. The CDR3: CASSDRGNQSQHF. The CDR3, as DNA: TGTGCCAGCAGTGACAGGGGCAATCAGTCCCAGCATTTT.

This clonotype was counted ten times or more. V and J are TRBV28 and TRBJ1-2; possibly TRBD1 for D (6 bases). The germline gives CDR1 MDHEN, CDR2 SYDVKM. There are 12 residues in the CDR3. V dropped 6 bases and J dropped 8 bases, with 13 bases sitting between them. The CDR3 nucleotides are TGTGCCAGCAGAGGGGACATGACCGGCTACACCTTC. It encodes CASRGDMTGYTF.